One and the same sample provided the 20 T cell receptor beta chains below, sequenced in a study of beta chain features in type 1 diabetes (dated by TCRdb to 2016 to 2019). The method behind the library was the immunoSEQ multiplex PCR assay. The High Capacity cDNA Reverse Transcription Kit was used to reverse transcribe all of the isolated RNA, meaning that expressed TCRB transcripts were what got sequenced. The table comes from immuneACCESS by way of TCRdb, which keeps in-frame sequences with V and J called. Part of the clones is missing from these tables; in studies checked, under half for an unresolved V gene and the rest for unknown reasons. This sample holds under 400,000 clones; 10% to 15% were observed only once. The ten largest make up roughly 0.015% of the sample. Material for sequencing was naive CD4+ T cells from blood. The cell subset or site label, as the study defines it: true naive CD4+ T cells. Receptor source: a man younger than 30 in good health.

The sample holds a few counts of this clone. V and J are TRBV7-6 and TRBJ2-2; 9 bases match TRBD2. The CDR3 covers 15 residues. With V trimmed by 3 bases and J by 4 bases, 3 bases remained unmatched. Germline CDR1 SGHVS, CDR2 FNYEAQ. Here the CDR3 DNA reads TGTGCCAGCAGCTTTAGCGGGAGCGGCACCGGGGAGCTGTTTTTT. It codes for CASSFSGSGTGELFF.

The chain has TRBV30 and TRBJ2-3; 7 bases line up with TRBD2. Trimming took 0 bases from V and 6 from J; bases not matched to a gene: 6. This CDR3 has 14 amino acids. From germline, CDR1 is GTSNPN and CDR2 SVGIG (reference sequence). CDR3 DNA sequence: TGTGCCTGGAGTGTAGGCGGGAGAGCGGATACGCAGTATTTT. Its protein product is CAWSVGGRADTQYF. The whole variable domain, filled in from reference TRBV30 and TRBJ2-3, reads SQTIHQWPATLVQPVGSPLSLECTVEGTSNPNLYWYRQAAGRGLQLLFYSVGIGQISSEVPQNLSASRPQDRQFILSSKKLLLSDSGFYLCAWSVGGRADTQYFGPGTRLTVL.

The rearrangement uses TRBV5-1 and TRBJ2-7, with D maybe TRBD1 (6 bases). The CDR3 extends over 15 amino acids. Germline V lookup: CDR1 SGHRS, CDR2 YFSETQ. V dropped 4 bases and J dropped 7 bases, with 21 bases sitting between them. CDR3 loop: CASSPSPRGTGEQYF. In nucleotides, the CDR3 is TGCGCCAGCAGCCCAAGTCCCAGGGGTACGGGGGAGCAGTACTTC.

This clone showed up just a few times. V gene TRBV25-1 combines with J gene TRBJ1-1; D may be TRBD1 (6 bases). V gave up 4 bases and J gave up 6 bases, with 15 bases separating them. Germline lookup yields CDR1 MGHDK and CDR2 SYGVNS. This CDR3 comprises 14 residues. The CDR3: CASSAHRDGPEAFF. Here the CDR3 DNA reads TGTGCCAGCAGTGCCCACAGGGATGGGCCTGAAGCTTTCTTT.

CDR3 loop: CASWRRDTQYF. In DNA form, the CDR3 reads TGTGCCAGCTGGAGGAGAGATACGCAGTATTTT. V gene TRBV2 combines with J gene TRBJ2-3; D perhaps matches TRBD2 (5 bases). V was trimmed by 8 bases and J by 5 bases, leaving 8 bases between them. The CDR3 has 11 amino acids. Germline CDR1 is SNHLY and CDR2 is FYNNEI. Together with reference TRBV2 and TRBJ2-3, the CDR3 gives the full variable domain: EPEVTQTPSHQVTQMGQEVILRCVPISNHLYFYWYRQILGQKVEFLVSFYNNEISEKSEIFDDQFSVERPDGSNFTLKIRSTKLEDSAMYFCASWRRDTQYFGPGTRLTVL.

The genes are TRBV7-9 and TRBJ2-7, with D possibly matching TRBD2 (7 bases). The V end lost 4 bases, the J end lost 2 bases, and 15 bases lay between the germline ends. CDR3 length equals 15 residues. The germline CDR1 and CDR2 sequences are SEHNR and FQNEAQ (reference sequence). The CDR3 region is CASSSRGQEPYEQYF. In DNA form, the CDR3 reads TGTGCCAGCAGCTCGCGGGGGCAGGAGCCCTACGAGCAGTACTTC.

The sample holds a few counts of this clone. The junction does not match germline at one end; this may be a read error. The chain combines TRBV7-6 with TRBJ1-1; D possibly corresponds to TRBD1 (5 bases). The CDR3 contains 13 residues. Germline V gene lookup returns CDR1 SGHVS and CDR2 FNYEAQ. The CDR3 is CASSRTWGEPPVF. The CDR3 region has the DNA TGTGCCAGCAGTCGGACGTGGGGCGAGCCTCCTGTCTTT.

This clone came up a few times. The DNA for the CDR3 is TGTGCCAGCAGTACGCTAGGGGCGGATATCGAGCAGTACTTC. This encodes CASSTLGADIEQYF. The J gene is TRBJ2-7, the V gene TRBV28; D perhaps matches TRBD1 (5 bases). Trimming removed 5 bases from V and 6 bases from J, with 17 bases in between. The CDR3 has 14 amino acids. Germline V lookup: CDR1 MDHEN, CDR2 SYDVKM.

This chain links TRBV5-4 with TRBJ2-7; D is perhaps TRBD1 (6 bases). Trimming shortened V by 6 bases and J by 0 bases, and 13 bases separated the two germline ends. The germline V gene has CDR1 SGHNT and CDR2 YYREEE (reference sequence). The CDR3 consists of 14 residues. The CDR3 nucleotides read TGTGCCAGCATGAGGCAGGGGAGCTCCTACGAGCAGTACTTC. Protein sequence: CASMRQGSSYEQYF.

V is TRBV9 and J is TRBJ1-5; D may be TRBD1 (6 bases). This CDR3 has 15 residues. In germline, CDR1 is SGDLS, CDR2 YYNGEE. V lost 2 bases and J lost 4, with 13 bases in between. The CDR3 is CASSVGQGINQPQHF. CDR3 DNA: TGTGCCAGCAGCGTGGGGCAGGGGATAAATCAGCCCCAGCATTTT.

There are a few counts of this clone. The gene calls are TRBV6-5 and TRBJ2-2; TRBD1 is a possible D gene (6 bases). Germline CDR1 is MNHEY and CDR2 is SVGAGI. V dropped 5 bases and J dropped 4 bases, with 14 bases sitting between them. The CDR3 extends over 15 amino acids. The CDR3 spells CASSRQDRATGELFF. CDR3 DNA sequence: TGTGCCAGCAGTCGACAGGACAGAGCCACCGGGGAGCTGTTTTTT.

This clone appeared a few times. V usage is TRBV6-7 and J usage is TRBJ2-1; TRBD2 matches 7 bases. TRBV6-7 falls under the ORF class, with uncertain function. The ends lost 7 bases at V and 7 bases at J; junction bases unmatched: 13. The CDR3 runs to 15 residues. The CDR3 here is CASNKRGRWVNEQFF. For the CDR3, the DNA is TGTGCCAGCAATAAGCGGGGTAGATGGGTTAATGAGCAGTTCTTC.

This clone occurred a few times. The chain is built from TRBV30 and TRBJ1-4; D not certain. The V gene's germline CDR1 is GTSNPN and CDR2 SVGIG (reference sequence). The CDR3 has 17 amino acids. The ends were cut back, 0 bases at V and 0 bases at J, with 14 bases in the middle. The CDR3 sequence: CAWSVLPRYPTNEKLFF. CDR3 coding DNA: TGTGCCTGGAGTGTACTCCCCCGATATCCAACTAATGAAAAACTGTTTTTT.

The rearrangement uses TRBV28 and TRBJ2-7, with TRBD2 matching over 15 bases. The trim removed 5 bases at V and 2 bases at J, leaving 7 bases unmatched. The CDR3 sequence is 17 residues long. Germline-derived CDR1 and CDR2 are MDHEN and SYDVKM. The CDR3, as DNA: TGTGCCAGCAGTGGGACTAGCGGGAGGCCCGGGGCCTACGAGCAGTACTTC. Its protein is CASSGTSGRPGAYEQYF. Together with reference TRBV28 and TRBJ2-7, the CDR3 gives the full variable domain: DVKVTQSSRYLVKRTGEKVFLECVQDMDHENMFWYRQDPGLGLRLIYFSYDVKMKEKGDIPEGYSVSREKKERFSLILESASTNQTSMYLCASSGTSGRPGAYEQYFGPGTRLTVT.

V gene TRBV7-9 combines with J gene TRBJ2-4; D possibly corresponds to TRBD1 (6 bases). The CDR3 runs 19 residues. Germline assignment: CDR1 SEHNR and CDR2 FQNEAQ (reference sequence). Trimming took 1 base from V and 1 from J, leaving 20 bases between them. CDR3 coding DNA: TGTGCCAGCAGCTTAGGCCAGGGGTTGTCTGGCCTTGCCAAAAACATTCAGTACTTC. Protein: CASSLGQGLSGLAKNIQYF.

This clone came up a few times. The rearrangement uses TRBV5-5 and TRBJ1-5; TRBD1 matches at 7 bases. In germline, CDR1 is SGHKS, CDR2 YYEKEE (reference sequence). Losses at the gene ends were 4 bases for V and 4 bases for J; bases not matched to a gene: 5. This CDR3 spans 14 amino acids. The CDR3: CASSPGQSNQPQHF. The CDR3 DNA reads as TGTGCCAGCAGCCCGGGACAGTCGAATCAGCCCCAGCATTTT.

This chain joins TRBV6-5 and TRBJ2-3; TRBD2 matches at 13 bases. V shed 9 bases and J 4 bases; nucleotides not matched to a gene: 7. The CDR3 contains 15 residues. Germline values: CDR1 MNHEY, CDR2 SVGAGI. The CDR3 loop is CASQLAGGPADTQYF. The CDR3 DNA sequence: TGTGCCAGTCAACTAGCGGGAGGGCCCGCAGATACGCAGTATTTT.

This clone was counted between two and nine times. CDR3 nucleotides: TGTGCCAGCAGTTTGGGGGGATCGAACACTGAAGCTTTCTTT. Encoded protein: CASSLGGSNTEAFF. This chain joins TRBV28 and TRBJ1-1; a possible D gene is TRBD1 (5 bases). Germline V CDR1 and CDR2: MDHEN, SYDVKM. The CDR3 length is 14 residues. V was pared by 3 bases and J by 1 base, with 9 bases between.

This clone was seen a few times. V gene TRBV5-4 combines with J gene TRBJ1-3; no clear D gene. Germline V lookup: CDR1 SGHNT, CDR2 YYREEE (reference sequence). The CDR3 contains 15 residues. V gave up 0 bases and J gave up 0 bases, with 7 bases separating them. As DNA, the CDR3 is TGTGCCAGCAGCTTGGGAGGAAACTCTGGAAACACCATATATTTT. It encodes CASSLGGNSGNTIYF.

The rearrangement joins TRBV4-2 to TRBJ2-3; D gene ambiguous. This CDR3 spans 12 amino acids. Trimming shortened V by 8 bases and J by 4 bases, and 10 bases separated the two germline ends. Looked up from germline, CDR1 is LGHNA and CDR2 is YNFKEQ. The CDR3 region has the DNA TGTGCCAGCCGAGGTTACGCAGATACGCAGTATTTT. It translates to CASRGYADTQYF.